These T cell receptor beta chains were read from a single sample in a study of beta chain features in type 1 diabetes. Sequencing used immunoSEQ multiplex PCR; TCRdb keeps in-frame clones, though not all of them. The profile shows 80,000 to 90,000 clones, 25% to 35% of them singletons. What was sequenced was stem cell memory CD4+ T cells from blood. Receptors were obtained from a woman aged 18-30 years in good health. The CDR3 runs from the conserved cysteine through the conserved F or W. Fields, in order: V gene, J gene, clone size, D gene, CDR3 DNA, CDR3 protein. D genes are given only for firm matches. Clone size is not always given. Where it is, it says once, few, many or a class for expanded clones.

>TRBV5-6|TRBJ1-1|few|TRBD1
TGTGCCAGCAGCGCCGGGACAGGGATCACTGAAGCTTTCTTT
CASSAGTGITEAFF
>TRBV7-2|TRBJ1-1|few|.
TGTGCCAGCAGGCGACCTCCAGGGGTCACTGAAGCTTTCTTT
CASRRPPGVTEAFF
>TRBV9|TRBJ2-3|.|.
TGTGCCAGCAGCGTAGATTCTAGCGCCACAGATACGCAGTATTTT
CASSVDSSATDTQYF
>TRBV10-3|TRBJ2-7|.|.
TGTGCCATCAGTGAATCGGTACCCTCCTACGAGCAGTACTTC
CAISESVPSYEQYF
>TRBV5-1|TRBJ1-5|.|.
TGCGCCAGCAGCTTGGATGACAGAGACAATCAGCCCCAGCATTTT
CASSLDDRDNQPQHF
>TRBV21-1|TRBJ2-5|.|.
TGTGCCAGCAGCAAAGCCAGGGAAGAAGAGACCCAGTACTTC
CASSKAREEETQYF
>TRBV5-1|TRBJ1-4|.|.
TGCGCCAGCAGCTTAGGGGCGACTAATGAAAAACTGTTTTTT
CASSLGATNEKLFF
>TRBV19|TRBJ2-7|.|.
TGTGCCAGTAGTTCCCTAGCAGGGGGAGGCTACGAGCAGTACTTC
CASSSLAGGGYEQYF
>TRBV4-2|TRBJ2-3|few|TRBD2
TGTGCCAGCAGCCAAGAACTTGGGACTAGTGTTAGAGATACGCAGTATTTT
CASSQELGTSVRDTQYF
>TRBV7-8|TRBJ1-1|few|TRBD1
TGTGCCAGCAGCCTTGGGACAGCCAACACTGAAGCTTTCTTT
CASSLGTANTEAFF
>TRBV7-2|TRBJ1-1|.|.
TGTGCCAGCAGCCTTGGCCGCTCGTCAGATCAAGCTTTCTTT
CASSLGRSSDQAFF
>TRBV10-3|TRBJ2-2|.|.
TGTGCCATCAGCAAGACAGTGGCAAACACCGGGGAGCTGTTTTTT
CAISKTVANTGELFF
>TRBV28|TRBJ1-1|.|TRBD1
TGTGCCAGCAGTTCGCCCGGGACAGAGAACACTGAAGCTTTCTTT
CASSSPGTENTEAFF
>TRBV6-6|TRBJ2-1|.|TRBD2
TGTGCCAGCAGTTACCGGGGGGGGGCCAATGAGCAGTTCTTC
CASSYRGGANEQFF
>TRBV7-9|TRBJ1-2|few|.
TGTGCCAGCAGCTTAAGAGCGTATGGCTACACCTTC
CASSLRAYGYTF
>TRBV5-4|TRBJ1-1|few|TRBD1
TGTGCCAGCAGCTCCCGACAGGGGGAGAGGACTGAAGCTTTCTTT
CASSSRQGERTEAFF
>TRBV18|TRBJ1-2|.|.
TGTGCCAGCTCACCCGAGGGAGCTAACTATGGCTACACCTTC
CASSPEGANYGYTF
>TRBV7-9|TRBJ2-7|.|TRBD1
TGTGCCAGCAGCTCCAGACAGGGGTTCCACGAGCAGTACTTC
CASSSRQGFHEQYF
>TRBV18|TRBJ1-4|.|.
TGTGCCAGCTCACAACAGGGAGCAACTAATGAAAAACTGTTTTTT
CASSQQGATNEKLFF
>TRBV6-4|TRBJ1-2|few|.
TGTGCCAGCAGTGCATCTCGGGAGGGGAGCTATGGCTACACCTTC
CASSASREGSYGYTF
>TRBV1|TRBJ2-3|few|.
TGCACCAGCAGCCAAGATCGAACCGACAGACGCACAGATACGCAGTATTTT
CTSSQDRTDRRTDTQYF